This T cell receptor beta chain was obtained from a study of CD8 T cells in ankylosing spondylitis (dated by TCRdb to the late 2010s). Study-wide context: The study set out to find disease-linked TCR variants by profiling T cell receptor beta repertoires in ankylosing spondylitis patients and healthy donors. The full study cohort comprised 25 ankylosing spondylitis patients and roughly 110 healthy donors. Samples of peripheral blood were taken, and for ankylosing spondylitis patients, synovial fluid was collected as well.

The trim is 4 bases for V and 5 bases for J, with a gap of 15 bases between the germline ends. Via the germline V gene (reference sequence), CDR1 is MNHEY and CDR2 SMNVEV. The CDR3 covers 15 residues, taking in both the cysteine and the phenylalanine. Only CDR3 DNA remains: 45 bases, in frame from the first base. The investigation overall reported the following: According to the report, matched synovial fluid samples from ankylosing spondylitis patients were significantly enriched for the disease-linked clones. The disease-linked clones showed a CD8+ phenotype and occurred at relatively low frequencies in peripheral blood. Some motif variants were previously reported in synovial fluid and blood of reactive arthritis patients, suggesting common disease-initiation mechanisms. Blood from ankylosing spondylitis patients appeared to be characterized by a TCR beta motif composed of about eight highly homologous amino acid variants.

TCRdb names Illumina HiSeq 2500 as the instrument used. Quantitative 5'-RACE with molecular barcodes was used to prepare TCR beta libraries. Per the authors' processing: Disease-linked TCR variants were identified with a new computational method built on a probabilistic model of VDJ rearrangement. TCRdb passed the public sequencing reads through fastp at Q25 and MiXCR, retaining productive beta sequences. Each CDR3 protein gets just one entry, which takes the most common genes and DNA from the rows behind it. TCRdb's processing, not the authors' own work, is the source of the V and J calls. The sample has roughly 440,000 distinct CDR3 sequences on record, approximately 17% of them singletons. 1% of the sample lies in the top ten. Points on this clonotype: There is no known antigen for this receptor. Base qualities are missing; no much larger clone stands one base away.

The sequence was collected from a male donor with ankylosing spondylitis. The chain employs TRBV27 and TRBJ1-5; the D gene is perhaps TRBD1, on 6 matching bases. Sequenced: blood, either unsorted or a sorted T cell fraction (not recorded which). The DNA sequence is TGTGCCAGCAGTTCGATAGGACAGCTACATCAGCCCCAGCATTTT. It specifies CASSSIGQLHQPQHF.